The T cell receptor beta chain described here comes from a study of blood T cell repertoires in COVID-19. About the study: The cDNA or gDNA used as material had been derived from T cells, B-cell-depleted T cells, or PBMCs.

V lost 5 bases and J lost 0; bases outside the gene matches: 11. This CDR3 comprises 19 residues. Germline-derived CDR1 and CDR2 are LNHDA and SQIVND (reference sequence). Clones were sequenced by immunoSEQ multiplex PCR, and TCRdb holds only the in-frame ones, with some missing. The sample lists 150,000 to 200,000 clones; 80% to 90% were seen once. The TCR sequence derives from a man aged 35-49 years with active or convalescent COVID-19. The sample comprised peripheral blood. The chain employs TRBV19 and TRBJ2-4; 12 nucleotides align to TRBD2. CDR3 coding DNA: TGTGCCAGTAGTGGGCGACTAGCGGGGGCACTCTTAGCCAAAAACATTCAGTACTTC. Protein product: CASSGRLAGALLAKNIQYF.